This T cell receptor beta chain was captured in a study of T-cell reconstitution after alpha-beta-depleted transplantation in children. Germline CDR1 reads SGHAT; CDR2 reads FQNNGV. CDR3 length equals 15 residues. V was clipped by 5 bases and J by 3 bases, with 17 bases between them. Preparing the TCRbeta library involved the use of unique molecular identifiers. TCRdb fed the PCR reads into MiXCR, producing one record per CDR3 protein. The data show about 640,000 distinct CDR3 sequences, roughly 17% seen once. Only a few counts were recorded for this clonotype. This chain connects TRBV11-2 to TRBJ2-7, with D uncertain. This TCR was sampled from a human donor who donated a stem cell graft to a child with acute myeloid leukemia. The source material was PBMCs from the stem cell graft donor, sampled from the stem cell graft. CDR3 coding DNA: TGTGCCAGCAGCCCCAACTTCGTTTCCCACTACGAGCAGTACTTC. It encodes CASSPNFVSHYEQYF.